This record concerns one T cell receptor beta chain sequence. V was cut by 5 bases and J by 5 bases, with 6 bases left in between. The germline CDR1 and CDR2 sequences are KGHSH and LQKENI. CDR3 size: 11 residues. The data belong to a study of T cell responses to AZD1222 COVID-19 vaccine. Produced via immunoSEQ multiplex PCR; TCRdb's table is partial and in-frame only. The sample includes fewer than 110,000 clones, 90% of them seen just once. The chain couples TRBV18 to TRBJ2-5; D is unresolved. This TCR came from an adult in good health. The starting material was peripheral blood, obtained on day 0 of AZD1222 vaccination. For the CDR3, the DNA is TGTGCCAGCTCAGTCTCCGAGACCCAGTACTTC. It translates to CASSVSETQYF.